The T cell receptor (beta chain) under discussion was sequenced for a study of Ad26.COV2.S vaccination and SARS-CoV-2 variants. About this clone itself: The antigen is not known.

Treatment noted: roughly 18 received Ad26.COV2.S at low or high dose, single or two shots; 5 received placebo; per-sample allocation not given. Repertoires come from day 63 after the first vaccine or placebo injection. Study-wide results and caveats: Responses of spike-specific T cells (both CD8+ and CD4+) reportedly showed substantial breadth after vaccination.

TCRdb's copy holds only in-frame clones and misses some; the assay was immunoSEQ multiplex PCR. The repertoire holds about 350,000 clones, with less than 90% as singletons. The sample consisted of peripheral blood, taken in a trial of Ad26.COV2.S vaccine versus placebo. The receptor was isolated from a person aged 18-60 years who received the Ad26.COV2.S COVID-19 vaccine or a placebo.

The CDR3 nucleotides are TGTGCCAGCAGTGAAGTGTCAGGTGGAGCCTACGAGCAGTACTTC. It yields the protein CASSEVSGGAYEQYF. V is TRBV6-1 and J is TRBJ2-7; D not certain. Per germline, CDR1 MNHNS and CDR2 SASEGT. V lost 1 base and J lost 2, with 12 bases in between. The CDR3 contains 15 residues.